Shown below are 27 T cell receptor beta chains from a single sample sequenced in a study of T cell repertoires in cytomegalovirus infection. TCRdb called the reads again in MiXCR, with one record for every CDR3 protein. The sample has 350,000 to 500,000 distinct CDR3 sequences; roughly 30% are singletons. The specimen sequenced was PBMCs. These receptors were taken from a human donor in good health (CMV status not recorded). Some clones in this sample may be carry-over from other donors' samples.

Regarding this clonotype: The junction does not match germline at one end; this may be a read error. CDR3 coding DNA: TGTGCCACCGCCCTAGGGGGCAATGGAAAACTGTTTTTT. Amino acid sequence: CATALGGNGKLFF. The V and J genes are TRBV2 and TRBJ1-4; 7 positions match TRBD1. The CDR3 extends over 13 amino acids. The germline V gene encodes CDR1 SNHLY and CDR2 FYNNEI.

This clonotype was counted a few times. The chain joins TRBV27 to TRBJ1-6; D unclear. CDR3 length equals 12 residues. The V gene lost 5 bases and the J gene lost 10 bases, with 9 bases spanning the gap. Germline V gene lookup returns CDR1 MNHEY and CDR2 SMNVEV (reference sequence). The CDR3 region is CASSPAYSPLHF. In DNA form, the CDR3 reads TGTGCCAGCAGTCCCGCCTACTCACCCCTCCACTTT.

This chain uses TRBV7-6 with TRBJ1-1; TRBD1 aligns across 7 bases. The trim removed 3 bases at V and 0 bases at J, leaving 7 bases unmatched. Looked up from germline, CDR1 is SGHVS and CDR2 is FNYEAQ. This CDR3 is 16 amino acids long. This chain's CDR3 is CASSFSPGGMNTEAFF. CDR3 sequence (DNA): TGTGCCAGCAGCTTCTCCCCAGGGGGGATGAACACTGAAGCTTTCTTT.

This rearrangement joins TRBV6-5 to TRBJ1-1; D call uncertain. The CDR3 runs to 13 residues. The germline gives CDR1 MNHEY, CDR2 SVGAGI. The V gene lost 6 bases and the J gene lost 6 bases, with 14 bases spanning the gap. The CDR3 sequence: CASRPLGLAEAFF. CDR3 coding DNA: TGTGCCAGCAGGCCTCTGGGGTTGGCTGAAGCTTTCTTT.

V usage is TRBV20-1 and J usage is TRBJ2-3, with a tentative D call TRBD2 (5 bases). Trimming removed 1 base at V and 0 bases at J, with 11 bases between. From germline, CDR1 is DFQATT and CDR2 SNEGSKA (reference sequence). This CDR3 region has 15 residues. The CDR3 loop reads CSARGVSASTDTQYF. CDR3 DNA: TGCAGTGCTAGAGGGGTTAGCGCAAGCACAGATACGCAGTATTTT.

The chain couples TRBV15 to TRBJ2-3, with TRBD2 matching over 8 bases. Trimming cost V 8 bases and J 3 bases; bases outside gene matches: 10. From germline, CDR1 is LNHNV and CDR2 YYDKDF (reference sequence). CDR3 length: 15 amino acids. CDR3 sequence reads: CATRSWAGGTDTQYF. CDR3 bases: TGTGCCACCCGTAGCTGGGCGGGGGGAACAGATACGCAGTATTTT. The complete variable domain, with remaining parts taken from reference TRBV15 and TRBJ2-3, reads DAMVIQNPRYQVTQFGKPVTLSCSQTLNHNVMYWYQQKSSQAPKLLFHYYDKDFNNEADTPDNFQSRRPNTSFCFLDIRSPGLGDTAMYLCATRSWAGGTDTQYFGPGTRLTVL.

In this sample, this clonotype turned up many times. This chain links TRBV7-2 with TRBJ1-1; 10 bases line up with TRBD1. CDR1 is SGHTA, CDR2 FQGNSA, per germline. This CDR3 contains 14 residues. Losses at the gene ends were 5 bases for V and 8 bases for J; bases not matched to a gene: 8. The CDR3 DNA follows: TGTGCCAGCAGCCAAGACAGGGGGCCAGGGGAAGCTTTCTTT. The encoded protein is CASSQDRGPGEAFF.

This chain joins TRBV6-1 and TRBJ2-1; maybe TRBD1 (6 bases). Germline V CDR1 and CDR2: MNHNS, SASEGT. The CDR3 is 13 amino acids. Trimming took off 3 bases at V and 9 bases at J, with 12 bases between the two ends. The CDR3 protein is CASSESTGFEQFF. The CDR3 nucleotides are TGTGCCAGCAGTGAGAGCACAGGGTTTGAGCAGTTCTTC.

In regard to this clonotype: The final CDR3 position lacks the conserved phenylalanine or tryptophan, pointing to a likely read error. The genes are TRBV28 and TRBJ2-7, with TRBD1 matching over 9 bases. The CDR3 is made up of 14 amino acids. Per germline, CDR1 MDHEN and CDR2 SYDVKM. V lost 3 bases to trimming and J lost 2 bases; unmatched junction nucleotides: 2. The CDR3 bases are TGTGCCAGCAGTTTGGACAGGGGAACCTACGAGCAGTACTTA. Translating it yields CASSLDRGTYEQYL.

This clonotype came up a few times. The chain has TRBV27 and TRBJ1-4, with D possibly TRBD1 on 6 matching bases. V dropped 3 bases and J dropped 3 bases, with 14 bases sitting between them. The CDR3 totals 16 residues. Germline V gives CDR1 MNHEY, CDR2 SMNVEV (reference sequence). The CDR3 region is CASSFMAGAANEKLFF. CDR3 coding DNA: TGTGCCAGCAGTTTTATGGCAGGGGCGGCTAATGAAAAACTGTTTTTT.

In this sample, this clonotype turned up a few times. The chain is built from TRBV27 and TRBJ1-1, with a tentative D call TRBD1 (5 bases). The V and J ends lost 6 bases and 0 bases respectively, with 23 bases between them. The length of the CDR3 is 18 residues. Germline V gene lookup returns CDR1 MNHEY and CDR2 SMNVEV (reference sequence). The CDR3 spells CASRRPVPRASMNTEAFF. For the CDR3, the DNA is TGTGCCAGCAGACGACCAGTCCCCAGGGCGAGTATGAACACTGAAGCTTTCTTT.

This clonotype was observed a handful of times. The chain employs TRBV7-2 and TRBJ2-5, with 7 bases aligning to TRBD2. Trimming at V came to 2 bases and at J to 4 bases, leaving 10 bases not matched to a gene. The CDR3 sequence is 16 residues long. CDR1 and CDR2 (germline): SGHTA, FQGNSA. CDR3 DNA sequence: TGTGCCAGCAGCTTACGGGGGGAATTGATGGTAGAGACCCAGTACTTC. It translates to CASSLRGELMVETQYF.

This clonotype was observed a handful of times. The chain is built from TRBV5-1 and TRBJ2-5; 9 nucleotides line up with TRBD2. V shed 4 bases and J 2 bases; nucleotides not matched to a gene: 3. The CDR3 is made up of 14 amino acids. CDR1 SGHRS and CDR2 YFSETQ come from the germline V gene. In DNA, the CDR3 is TGCGCCAGCAGCCCTAGCGGGACTCAAGAGACCCAGTACTTC. This codes for CASSPSGTQETQYF.

The chain employs TRBV20-1 and TRBJ2-7, with 9 bases matching TRBD1. The V gene's germline CDR1 is DFQATT and CDR2 SNEGSKA (reference sequence). Trimming took 0 bases from V and 5 from J; bases not matched to a gene: 2. CDR3 size: 13 residues. The CDR3 region is CSARDWTGDEQYF. CDR3 nucleotide sequence: TGCAGTGCTAGAGACTGGACAGGGGACGAGCAGTACTTC.

The sample holds a few counts of this clonotype. In nucleotides, the CDR3 is TGTGCCAGCAGTTTCCGGGGCGTGAGTTCACCCCTCCACTTT. It specifies CASSFRGVSSPLHF. The rearrangement links TRBV27 to TRBJ1-6; D is perhaps TRBD1 (5 bases). Between the trimmed V and J ends, which lost 3 bases and 9 bases, there was a span of 12 bases. The CDR3 totals 14 residues. From germline, CDR1 is MNHEY and CDR2 SMNVEV (reference sequence).

The genes are TRBV5-6 and TRBJ2-3, with D possibly being TRBD1 (6 bases). This CDR3 is built from 11 residues. The germline V gene has CDR1 SGHDT and CDR2 YYEEEE. V lost 1 base and J lost 14, with 11 bases in between. As DNA, the CDR3 is TGTGCCAGCAGCTTGCAGGGGTACGGGTATTTT. Translated: CASSLQGYGYF.

The chain links TRBV4-1 to TRBJ2-7; D is perhaps TRBD1 (6 bases). V lost 2 bases to trimming and J lost 7 bases, with 12 bases between them. Germline lookup yields CDR1 MGHRA and CDR2 YSYEKL. The CDR3 consists of 13 residues. CDR3 sequence (DNA): TGCGCCAGCAGCCAACCAGGGGTAGGGGAGCAGTACTTC. It is translated as CASSQPGVGEQYF.

This clonotype occurred many times. The rearrangement links TRBV12-3 or TRBV12-4 to TRBJ2-1, with a possible D match to TRBD1 (6 bases). V lost 6 bases, J lost 3 bases, and 15 bases lay in between. The length of the CDR3 is 15 residues. Here the CDR3 reads CASSIIGTLYNEQFF. The CDR3 bases are TGTGCCAGCAGCATAATCGGGACACTCTACAATGAGCAGTTCTTC.

The chain links TRBV6-1 to TRBJ1-2; 7 nucleotides align to TRBD1. Germline lookup yields CDR1 MNHNS and CDR2 SASEGT. This CDR3 is 18 amino acids long. Trimming cost V 4 bases and J 5 bases; bases outside gene matches: 19. The CDR3 bases are TGTGCCAGCAGTGCCGCCGGGACAGATAATACCCCACCTTATGGCTACACCTTC. Residues: CASSAAGTDNTPPYGYTF.

There are many counts of this clonotype. The CDR3 protein is CASSLGNSGAQYF. The CDR3 bases are TGTGCCAGCAGTTTAGGAAACTCAGGAGCGCAGTATTTT. This chain joins TRBV12-3 or TRBV12-4 and TRBJ2-3; D is undetermined. The CDR3 consists of 13 residues. V was cut by 1 base and J by 10 bases, with 12 bases left in between.

A note on this clonotype: With a much larger clone just one base away, this may be a read error. V gene TRBV6-8 combines with J gene TRBJ2-7, with D hard to call. Between the trimmed V and J ends, which lost 4 bases and 6 bases, there was a span of 13 bases. Germline CDR1 is MNHGY and CDR2 is SAAAGT. The length of the CDR3 is 13 residues. CDR3 amino acids: CASSLIGEREQYV. In nucleotides, the CDR3 is TGTGCCAGCAGTTTGATCGGAGAACGCGAGCAGTACGTC.

Of note for this clonotype: Its ends do not fully match the called genes, so a read error is possible. V gene TRBV7-8 combines with J gene TRBJ2-3; D is undetermined. Germline loops: CDR1 SGHVS, CDR2 FQNEAQ. The CDR3 is 12 amino acids. The CDR3 DNA reads as TGTGCAAGCATTCCGACCACAGATACTCCGTATTTT. This sequence encodes CASIPTTDTPYF.

The chain links TRBV28 to TRBJ2-5; 10 bases match TRBD2. J lost 4 bases, V lost 6 bases, and 8 bases had no gene match. CDR3 size: 15 residues. The germline V gene encodes CDR1 MDHEN and CDR2 SYDVKM. As DNA, the CDR3 is TGTGCCAGCAGCGTTAGCGGGGGGCCGGGAGAGACCCAGTACTTC. It translates to CASSVSGGPGETQYF.

This clonotype occurred a few times. Here the CDR3 DNA reads TGCGCCAGCAGCCAAGATCGTAGCGCAAACACAGATACGCAGTATTTT. It is translated as CASSQDRSANTDTQYF. V gene TRBV4-1 combines with J gene TRBJ2-3; TRBD2 might be the D (5 bases). The CDR3 is 16 residues long. V was trimmed by 0 bases and J by 2 bases, leaving 12 bases between them. Germline lookup yields CDR1 MGHRA and CDR2 YSYEKL.

The rearrangement links TRBV18 to TRBJ1-5; perhaps TRBD1 as D (5 bases). The CDR3 length is 14 residues. Germline CDR1 KGHSH, CDR2 LQKENI. Trimming took off 6 bases at V and 8 bases at J, with 17 bases between the two ends. CDR3 DNA sequence: TGTGCCAGCTCTCGGCAGGGCCGATCGGAGCCCCAGCATTTT. This encodes CASSRQGRSEPQHF.

This clonotype has a count of ten or more. This rearrangement joins TRBV7-2 to TRBJ1-2; tentative D call: TRBD1 (5 bases). The ends were cut back, 5 bases at V and 2 bases at J, with 15 bases in the middle. The CDR3 totals 15 residues. Germline-derived CDR1 and CDR2 are SGHTA and FQGNSA. Here the CDR3 DNA reads TGTGCCAGCAGCCCCCGCGAGGGGCTGAACTATGGCTACACCTTC. It yields the protein CASSPREGLNYGYTF.

On this clonotype itself: Lacking the conserved final phenylalanine or tryptophan, this CDR3 likely reflects a read error. V gene TRBV6-5 combines with J gene TRBJ2-7; weak D call: TRBD2 (5 bases). The length of the CDR3 is 11 residues. Trimming left V 7 bases short and J 6 bases short, with 10 bases between. Germline V gene lookup returns CDR1 MNHEY and CDR2 SVGAGI. The CDR3 DNA reads as TGTGCCAGCAATTCTGAGGGCGAGCAGTACTTA. This codes for CASNSEGEQYL.